This paragraph covers one T cell receptor beta chain sequence. Its antigen is still unknown. Base qualities are missing; no much larger clone stands one base away. Participants in the prospective study were enrolled through a virtual design, were aged 18 to 89 years, and lived in 24 United States geographic areas. To assign participants to cohorts, the prospective study relied on clinical history that participants themselves reported in a screening survey and a study questionnaire. In the prospective study, whole blood, serum and a nasopharyngeal or oropharyngeal swab were collected from each participant by mobile phlebotomists. Over a roughly 2-month period, participants in the prospective study had the option of providing additional blood draws and questionnaires. Before DNA extraction, blood samples from the prospective study were shipped at room temperature or frozen. TCRbeta CDR3 regions were amplified from genomic DNA by means of the immunoSEQ Assay, a bias-controlled multiplex PCR. Per the authors' processing: The number of nucleated cells in each sample was estimated from the amplification of reference gene primers within the assay. To quantify the absolute abundance of each unique TCRbeta CDR3 rearrangement, sequence reads were collapsed and filtered. For each sample, productive Simpson clonality was calculated as the square root of Simpson's diversity index over productive rearrangements. As stored in TCRdb, this immuneACCESS dataset retains in-frame rearrangements with V and J assigned. A fraction of the clones does not appear; measured against another copy, unresolved V genes explain less than half of the discrepancy, and the remainder lacks a known reason. V, J and clone size are taken as reported in that table, and D and trimming were inferred from the DNA itself. This sample holds approximately 250,000 clones; 84% were observed only once. The ten most abundant clones make up around 4.1% of the sample.

The data are from a study of blood T cell repertoires in COVID-19 (dated by TCRdb to 2020 to 2022). Background on the whole study: Collaborator samples came from the United States, Italy and Spain and covered acute and convalescent phases of COVID-19. The repertoires were made available in a free public database intended to serve as a resource for research on the immune response to SARS-CoV-2. The material from the prospective study consisted of cDNA or gDNA derived from T cells, B-cell-depleted T cells, or PBMCs. HLA class I and class II types, where available, came from metadata supplied by the sample provider rather than from assay-based typing. Samples were obtained from the ongoing ImmuneRACE study (first 160 participants) and from 1,254 subjects provided by 6 global collaborators. The sample metadata nearly always contained a de-identified subject ID, COVID-19 status, age in years and sex. The dataset comprised deeply sampled blood TCRbeta repertoires from subjects exposed to, actively infected with, or recovered from COVID-19. On the study overall, not on this receptor specifically: The amount of clinical and demographic metadata varied by source and participant and was provided uncurated.

Sequences SGHRS (CDR1) and YFSETQ (CDR2) are obtained from the germline V gene. Unmatched junction bases come to 2, with V trimmed by 4 bases and J by 0 bases. From the cysteine through the phenylalanine, the CDR3 covers 14 amino acids. The sequence is cut down to CDR3 DNA, 42 bases in frame from base 1. The rearranged segments are TRBV5-1 and TRBJ1-1; 8 bases in between match TRBD1. Sequencing used PBMCs or T cells enriched from blood (not recorded which). This clonotype was obtained from a young man with acute COVID-19. In nucleotide form, the sequence is TGCGCCAGCAGCCCGGACAGGGTGAACACTGAAGCTTTCTTT. Its protein reads: CASSPDRVNTEAFF.